Below are 9 T cell receptor beta chains sequenced from a single sample in a study of spatial heterogeneity in lung cancer (dated by TCRdb to between 2019 and 2020). Here is what the overall study found, with its caveats: A correlation was observed between the number of expanded intratumoral alpha and beta TCRs and the tumor nonsynonymous mutation count.

The time point label, as the study defines it: sample taken at primary tumor resection. The antigens for these receptors are not known. Library preparation used 5' RACE. Sequencing was performed on a NextSeq 500. Through fastp at Q25 and MiXCR, TCRdb rebuilt clones from the public reads, retaining in-frame beta chains. Rows are unified per CDR3 protein, each entry keeping the most common DNA and genes. The sample has around 18,000 distinct CDR3 sequences on record, about 6.5% of them singletons. The top ten clonotypes cover 20% to 25% of the sample. The sequenced sample was lung tumor tissue, obtained at surgery. The source of these receptors is a female donor with early-stage non-small cell lung cancer.

In the case of this clonotype: One end of the junction varies from germline; a read error may be responsible. CDR3 region: CVSSQDKELYEQYF. For the CDR3, the DNA is TGCGTCAGCAGCCAAGACAAGGAGCTCTACGAGCAGTACTTC. The chain links TRBV4-1 to TRBJ2-7; D is uncertain. Germline values: CDR1 MGHRA, CDR2 YSYEKL. This CDR3 comprises 14 residues.

The chain uses TRBV29-1 and TRBJ1-2; a weak D match, TRBD1 (6 bases). There are 13 residues in the CDR3. CDR1 is SQVTM, CDR2 ANQGSEA, per germline. Trimming removed 7 bases at V and 4 bases at J, with 16 bases between. The CDR3 loop is CSGGPGNGYGYTF. CDR3 sequence (DNA): TGCAGCGGGGGGCCGGGAAATGGCTATGGCTACACCTTC.

This clonotype was seen only a few times. The chain links TRBV2 to TRBJ2-5; TRBD1 matches 10 bases. The trim removed 6 bases at V and 0 bases at J, leaving 10 bases unmatched. CDR1 and CDR2 from the germline V gene are SNHLY and FYNNEI. The CDR3 runs 17 residues. CDR3 DNA sequence: TGTGCCAGCAGCGAACTAAGGACAGGGGGGTACCAAGAGACCCAGTACTTC. Its translation is CASSELRTGGYQETQYF.

By sample share, this clonotype is medium-sized. J is TRBJ1-5 and V is TRBV7-9, with unresolved D. The germline gives CDR1 SEHNR, CDR2 FQNEAQ (reference sequence). V dropped 3 bases and J dropped 3 bases, with 12 bases sitting between them. The CDR3 has 15 amino acids. The CDR3 protein is CASSLDASFNQPQHF. CDR3 nucleotides: TGTGCCAGCAGCTTGGACGCATCTTTCAATCAGCCCCAGCATTTT.

This clonotype occurred many times. V gene TRBV19 combines with J gene TRBJ1-1; TRBD1 matches at 7 bases. The CDR3 covers 12 residues. The V segment lost 6 bases and the J segment 10 bases; nucleotides outside the gene matches: 8. Germline assignment: CDR1 LNHDA and CDR2 SQIVND (reference sequence). CDR3 in DNA: TGTGCCAGTAGCCACAGGGGAGGCGCAGCTTTCTTT. This codes for CASSHRGGAAFF.

This clonotype came up many times. The chain uses TRBV4-3 and TRBJ1-2; D remains ambiguous. This CDR3 contains 16 residues. Trimming left V 4 bases short and J 2 bases short, with 17 bases between. Germline CDR1 LGHNA, CDR2 YSLEER. Written as DNA, the CDR3 is TGCGCCAGCAGCCCAAGAATAGGAGCTCCAAACTATGGCTACACCTTC. Translation: CASSPRIGAPNYGYTF.

This clonotype appeared a few times. Here the CDR3 reads CASSSRTGAQETQYF. The CDR3, as DNA: TGCGCCAGCAGCTCCCGGACAGGGGCACAAGAGACCCAGTACTTC. The gene calls are TRBV5-1 and TRBJ2-5; 9 nucleotides line up with TRBD1. The CDR3 spans 15 residues. V lost 3 bases and J lost 2; bases outside the gene matches: 5. Germline CDR1 reads SGHRS; CDR2 reads YFSETQ.

This clonotype was found many times. V is TRBV20-1 and J is TRBJ1-1; D unresolved. CDR3 length equals 11 residues. V dropped 3 bases and J dropped 7 bases, with 9 bases sitting between them. Looked up from germline, CDR1 is DFQATT and CDR2 is SNEGSKA (reference sequence). CDR3 region: CSASSLLEAFF. Here the CDR3 DNA reads TGCAGTGCTAGCAGTTTACTTGAAGCTTTCTTT.

This clonotype was seen just once. This rearrangement joins TRBV5-1 to TRBJ2-5; D may be TRBD2 (6 bases). CDR1 is SGHRS, CDR2 YFSETQ, per germline. The CDR3 has 12 amino acids. The ends were cut back, 8 bases at V and 2 bases at J, with 10 bases in the middle. CDR3 in amino acids: CASRELQETQYF. CDR3 sequence (DNA): TGCGCCAGTCGGGAGTTACAAGAGACCCAGTACTTC.